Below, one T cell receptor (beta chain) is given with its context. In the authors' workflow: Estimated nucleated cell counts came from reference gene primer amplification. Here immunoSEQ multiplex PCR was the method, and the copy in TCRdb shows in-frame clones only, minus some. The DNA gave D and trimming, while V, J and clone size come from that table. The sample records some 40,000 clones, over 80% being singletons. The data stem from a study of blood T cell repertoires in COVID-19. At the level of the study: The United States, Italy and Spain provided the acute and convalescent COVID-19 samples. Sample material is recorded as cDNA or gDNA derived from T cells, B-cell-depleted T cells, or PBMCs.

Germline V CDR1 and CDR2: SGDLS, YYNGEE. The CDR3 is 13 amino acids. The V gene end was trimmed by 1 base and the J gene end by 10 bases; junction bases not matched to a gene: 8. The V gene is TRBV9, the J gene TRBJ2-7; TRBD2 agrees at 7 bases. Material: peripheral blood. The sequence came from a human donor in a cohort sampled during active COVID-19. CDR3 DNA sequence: TGTGCCAGCAGCGTAACGGAGGGGACTACTCAGTACTTC. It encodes CASSVTEGTTQYF.